This T cell receptor beta chain derives from a study of blood T cell repertoires in COVID-19. Looking at the study overall: Acute-phase and convalescent COVID-19 samples originated in the United States, Italy and Spain. PBMCs, B-cell-depleted T cells, or T cells provided the cDNA or gDNA that made up the material.

The CDR3 length is 10 residues. Trimming stripped 5 bases from V and 6 bases from J, with 4 bases between. The germline V gene has CDR1 SEHNR and CDR2 FQNEAQ (reference sequence). In the authors' methods: Counts of nucleated cells, estimated from reference gene primer amplification, were obtained. Generated by immunoSEQ multiplex PCR, the TCRdb table keeps only in-frame clones and is missing some. V and J calls and clone size follow that table, whereas D and trimming were derived from the DNA. The table shows tens of thousands of clones, with 70% to 85% occurring only once. V is TRBV7-9 and J is TRBJ1-2; D is unresolved. The clonotype comes from a man aged 50 to 60 with acute or convalescent COVID-19. Material for sequencing was peripheral blood. The CDR3 is CASSRDGYTF. As DNA, the CDR3 is TGTGCCAGCAGCCGGGATGGCTACACCTTC.